The TCR beta chain under discussion was sequenced for a study of response to subunit inactivated influenza vaccine (dated by TCRdb to 2016 to 2019). General notes on the study: To follow how T cells responded to a trivalent subunit inactivated influenza vaccine, the researchers relied on deep quantitative profiling of the T cell receptor repertoire.

The CDR3, from cysteine to phenylalanine, totals 14 residues. The entry retains the CDR3 DNA only, 42 bases that are in frame from base 1. The germline V gene yields SQVTM for CDR1 and ANQGSEA for CDR2. For this chain, trimming is 4 bases at the V end and 6 bases at the J end, and the number of junction bases without a gene match is 11. The receptor library was made with RT-PCR. TCRdb records Illumina HiSeq 2500 as the sequencer. TCRdb reworked the public reads: Q25 trimming with fastp, MiXCR clone assembly, productive beta chains retained. Entries that share a CDR3 protein sequence are merged under the most common genes and DNA. The sample includes roughly 650,000 distinct CDR3 sequences, with around 15% observed a single time. The biggest ten clones account for around 7.6% of the sample. What the study reported, not specific to this receptor: The authors proposed that each seasonal influenza vaccination may bring in only a limited number of new T cells.

As to this clonotype: Its target antigen remains unknown. No base quality values were provided; no much bigger clone lies one nucleotide off.

Sequences were derived from PBMCs from blood, sampled 14 to 15 days before vaccination. This receptor was taken from a middle-aged man who received an inactivated influenza vaccine. Donor details come from another sample of the same person, matched by shared clones. The receptor chain draws on TRBV29-1 and TRBJ2-7; TRBD2 aligns with 8 central bases. The CDR3 region: CSVAPAGALSEQYF. The DNA reads as follows: TGCAGCGTTGCGCCAGCGGGGGCCCTCTCCGAGCAGTACTTC.